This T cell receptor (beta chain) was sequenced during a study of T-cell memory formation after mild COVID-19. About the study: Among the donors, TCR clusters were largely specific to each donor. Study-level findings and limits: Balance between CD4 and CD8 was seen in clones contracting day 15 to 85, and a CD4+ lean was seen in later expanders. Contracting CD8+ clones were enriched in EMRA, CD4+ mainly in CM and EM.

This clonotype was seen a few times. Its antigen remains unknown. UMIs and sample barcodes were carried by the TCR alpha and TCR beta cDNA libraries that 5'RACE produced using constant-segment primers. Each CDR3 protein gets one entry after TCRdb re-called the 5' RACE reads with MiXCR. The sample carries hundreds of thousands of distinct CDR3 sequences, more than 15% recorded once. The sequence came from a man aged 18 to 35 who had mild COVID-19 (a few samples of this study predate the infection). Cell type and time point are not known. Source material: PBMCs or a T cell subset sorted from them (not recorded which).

The chain's CDR3 is CASSGLPEGRQPQHF. DNA of the CDR3: TGTGCCAGCAGTGGACTGCCGGAGGGGCGACAGCCCCAGCATTTT. The chain is built from TRBV6-1 and TRBJ1-5; D possibly corresponds to TRBD1 (5 bases). The CDR3 is made up of 15 amino acids. Germline CDR1 reads MNHNS; CDR2 reads SASEGT. The V end lost 4 bases, the J end lost 7 bases, and 17 bases lay between the germline ends.